This T cell receptor (beta chain) originates from a study of technical replicates of blood from several donors. This table comes from immunoSEQ multiplex PCR, and its TCRdb copy is limited to in-frame clones, with some not included. The sample lists tens of thousands of clones; about 90% were seen once. The sequence was obtained from a human donor in good health. Specimen: T cells isolated from PBMCs.

The CDR3 loop is CASSPNQPRNEQFF. In nucleotides, the CDR3 is TGCGCCAGCAGTCCAAACCAACCGAGAAATGAGCAGTTCTTC. The chain combines TRBV10-2 with TRBJ2-1; D uncertain. Deletions cut 5 bases from V and 7 bases from J, with 15 bases between. Germline V gives CDR1 WSHSY, CDR2 SAAADI. The CDR3 is 14 residues long.